This T cell receptor beta chain was obtained from a study of T cell responses to AZD1222 COVID-19 vaccine. Study results and limitations: Unmutated variant regions reportedly attract nearly half of all spike-specific TCRs. Spike-specific TCR breadth and depth were elevated following two AZD1222 doses.

This CDR3 region has 15 residues. Germline CDR1 reads SGHVS; CDR2 reads FQNEAQ. Trimming cost V 5 bases and J 10 bases, with 18 bases left between them. In the case of this clone: Its antigen is unknown.

Some clones are missing from TCRdb's copy, which holds only in-frame ones; the method was immunoSEQ multiplex PCR. The data contain over 60,000 clones, about nine tenths of them singletons. The clonotype comes from an adult in good health. Sequences were derived from peripheral blood, sampled on day 0 of AZD1222 vaccination. This chain uses TRBV7-8 with TRBJ1-6; D possibly corresponds to TRBD1 (5 bases). The CDR3 spells CASSQPGGWGSPLHF. The CDR3 DNA is TGTGCCAGCAGCCAACCTGGGGGATGGGGATCACCCCTCCACTTT. Supplemented by reference TRBV7-8 and TRBJ1-6, the full variable domain reads GAGVSQSPRYKVAKRGQDVALRCDPISGHVSLFWYQQALGQGPEFLTYFQNEAQLDKSGLPSDRFFAERPEGSVSTLKIQRTQQEDSAVYLCASSQPGGWGSPLHFGNGTRLTVT.